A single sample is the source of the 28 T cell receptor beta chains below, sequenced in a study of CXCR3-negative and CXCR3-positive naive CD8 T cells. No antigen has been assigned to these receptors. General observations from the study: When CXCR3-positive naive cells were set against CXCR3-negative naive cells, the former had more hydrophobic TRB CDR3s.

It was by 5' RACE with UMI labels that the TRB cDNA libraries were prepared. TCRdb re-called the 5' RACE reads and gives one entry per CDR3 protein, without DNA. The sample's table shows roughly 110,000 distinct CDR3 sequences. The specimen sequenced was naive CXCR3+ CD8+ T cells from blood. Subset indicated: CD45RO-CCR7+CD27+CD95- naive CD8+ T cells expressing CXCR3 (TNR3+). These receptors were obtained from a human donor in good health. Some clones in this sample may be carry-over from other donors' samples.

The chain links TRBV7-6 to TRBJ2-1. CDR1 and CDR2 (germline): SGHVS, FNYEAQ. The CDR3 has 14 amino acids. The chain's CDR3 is CASSSGGAYNEQFF.

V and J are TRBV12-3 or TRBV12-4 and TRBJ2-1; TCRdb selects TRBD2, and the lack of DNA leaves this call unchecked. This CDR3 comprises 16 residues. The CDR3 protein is CASSLVGLAGVSEQFF.

This chain's CDR3 is CASSSGHEAFF. The chain links TRBV7-9 to TRBJ1-1. The CDR3 has 11 amino acids. Germline CDR1 and CDR2: SEHNR and FQNEAQ (reference sequence).

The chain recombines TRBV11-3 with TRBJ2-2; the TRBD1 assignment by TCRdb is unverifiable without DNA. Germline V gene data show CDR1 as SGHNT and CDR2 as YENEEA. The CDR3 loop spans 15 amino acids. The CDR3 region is CASSLQGSDTGELFF.

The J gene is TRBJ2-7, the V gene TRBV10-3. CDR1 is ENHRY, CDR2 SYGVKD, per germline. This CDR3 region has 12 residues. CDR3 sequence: CAISESPYEQHF.

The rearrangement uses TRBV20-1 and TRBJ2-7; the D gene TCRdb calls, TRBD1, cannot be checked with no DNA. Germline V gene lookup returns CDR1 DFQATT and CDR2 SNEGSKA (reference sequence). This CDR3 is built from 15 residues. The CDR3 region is CSASPGTGDSYEQYF.

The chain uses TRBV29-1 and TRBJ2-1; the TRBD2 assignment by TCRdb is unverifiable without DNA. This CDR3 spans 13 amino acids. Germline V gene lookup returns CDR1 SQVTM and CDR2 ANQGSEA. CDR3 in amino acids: CSAGGASYNEQFF.

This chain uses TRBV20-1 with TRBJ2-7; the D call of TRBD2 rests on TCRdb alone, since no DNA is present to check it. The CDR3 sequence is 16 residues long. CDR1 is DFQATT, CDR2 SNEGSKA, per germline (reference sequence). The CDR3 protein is CSAPDEDGLSPYEQYF.

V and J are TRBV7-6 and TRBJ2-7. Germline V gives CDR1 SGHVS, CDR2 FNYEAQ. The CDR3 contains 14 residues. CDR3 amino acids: CASSKRREGLEQYF.

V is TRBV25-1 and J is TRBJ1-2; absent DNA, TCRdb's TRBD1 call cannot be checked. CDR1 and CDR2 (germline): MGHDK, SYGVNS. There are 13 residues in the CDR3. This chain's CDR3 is CSSSETGDYGYTF.

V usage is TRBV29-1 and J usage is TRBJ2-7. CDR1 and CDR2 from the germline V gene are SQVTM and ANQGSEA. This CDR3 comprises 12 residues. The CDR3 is CSGYGSTYEQYF.

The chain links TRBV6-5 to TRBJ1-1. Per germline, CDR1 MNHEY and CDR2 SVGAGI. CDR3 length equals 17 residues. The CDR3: CASSYSRVGGLNTEAFF.

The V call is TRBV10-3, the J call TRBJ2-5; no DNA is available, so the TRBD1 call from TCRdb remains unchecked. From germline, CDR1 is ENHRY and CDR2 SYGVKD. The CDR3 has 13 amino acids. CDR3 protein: CAISASGSETQYF.

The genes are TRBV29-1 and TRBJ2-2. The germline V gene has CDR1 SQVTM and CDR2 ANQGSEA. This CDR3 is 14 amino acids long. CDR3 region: CSVVMRSGTGELFF.

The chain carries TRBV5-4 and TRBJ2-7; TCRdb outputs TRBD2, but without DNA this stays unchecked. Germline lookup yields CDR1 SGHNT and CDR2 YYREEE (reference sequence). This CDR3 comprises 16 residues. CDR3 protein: CASSLPGSYPLSEQYF.

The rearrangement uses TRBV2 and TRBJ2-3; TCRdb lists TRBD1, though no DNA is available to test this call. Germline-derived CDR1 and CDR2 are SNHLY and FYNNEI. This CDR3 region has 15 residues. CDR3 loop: CARLTGQGSADTQYF.

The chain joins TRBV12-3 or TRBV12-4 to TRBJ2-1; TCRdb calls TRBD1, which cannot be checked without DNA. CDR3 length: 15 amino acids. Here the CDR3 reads CASSLGVGPYNEQFF.

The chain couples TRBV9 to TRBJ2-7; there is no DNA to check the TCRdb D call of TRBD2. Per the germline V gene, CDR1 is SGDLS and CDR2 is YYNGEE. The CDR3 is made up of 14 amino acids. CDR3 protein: CASSVGPPSYEQYF.

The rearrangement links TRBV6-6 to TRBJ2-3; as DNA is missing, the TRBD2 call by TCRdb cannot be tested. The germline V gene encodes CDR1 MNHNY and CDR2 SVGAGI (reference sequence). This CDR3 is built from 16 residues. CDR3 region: CASRIPDSGGVDPQYF.

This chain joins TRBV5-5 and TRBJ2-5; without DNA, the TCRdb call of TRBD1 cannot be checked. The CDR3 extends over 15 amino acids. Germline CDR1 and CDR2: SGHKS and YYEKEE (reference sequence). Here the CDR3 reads CASSRTGSGGETQYF.

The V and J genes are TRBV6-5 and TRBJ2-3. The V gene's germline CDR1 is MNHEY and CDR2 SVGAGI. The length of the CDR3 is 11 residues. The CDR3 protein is CASTTADTQYF.

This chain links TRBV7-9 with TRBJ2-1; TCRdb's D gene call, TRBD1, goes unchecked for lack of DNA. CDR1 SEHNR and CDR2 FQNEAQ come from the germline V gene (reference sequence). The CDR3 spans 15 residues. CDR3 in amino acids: CASRPPPRGDNEQFF.

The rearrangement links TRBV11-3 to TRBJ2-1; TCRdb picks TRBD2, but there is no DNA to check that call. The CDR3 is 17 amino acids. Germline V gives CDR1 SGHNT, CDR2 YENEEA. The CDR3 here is CASSLRGLAGDFNEQFF. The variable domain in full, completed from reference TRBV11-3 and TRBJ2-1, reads EAGVVQSPRYKIIEKKQPVAFWCNPISGHNTLYWYLQNLGQGPELLIRYENEEAVDDSQLPKDRFSAERLKGVDSTLKIQPAELGDSAVYLCASSLRGLAGDFNEQFFGPGTRLTVL.

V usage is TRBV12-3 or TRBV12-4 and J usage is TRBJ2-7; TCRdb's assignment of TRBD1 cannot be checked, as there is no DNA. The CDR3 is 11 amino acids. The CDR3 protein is CASSQGAEQYF.

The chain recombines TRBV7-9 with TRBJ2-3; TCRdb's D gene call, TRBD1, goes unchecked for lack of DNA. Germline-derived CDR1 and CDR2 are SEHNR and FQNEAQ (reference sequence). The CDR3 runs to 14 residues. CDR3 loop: CASSLSTGADTQYF.

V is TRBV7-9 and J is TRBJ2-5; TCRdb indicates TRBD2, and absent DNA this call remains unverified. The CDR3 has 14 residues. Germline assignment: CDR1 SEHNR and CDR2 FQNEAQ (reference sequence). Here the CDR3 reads CASSSRTGQETQYF.

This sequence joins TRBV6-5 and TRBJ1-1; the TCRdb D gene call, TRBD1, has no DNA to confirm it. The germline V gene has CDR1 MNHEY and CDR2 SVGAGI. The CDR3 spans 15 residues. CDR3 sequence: CASSAGTGWYTEAFF.

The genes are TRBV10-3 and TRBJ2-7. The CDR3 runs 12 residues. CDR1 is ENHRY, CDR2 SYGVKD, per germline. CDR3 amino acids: CAISEEAYEQYF.